These 14 T cell receptor beta chains originate from one sample sequenced in a study of shared clonotypes between healthy human individuals. Cells designated naive CD8 were CD45RO-negative and were positively selected for CCR7, with terminally differentiated effector memory CD45RA+ cells excluded. Sequencing used immunoSEQ multiplex PCR; TCRdb keeps in-frame clones, though not all of them. The data contain 750,000 to 1,000,000 clones, 90% to 95% of them singletons. The sequencing input was naive CD8+ T cells sorted from blood. These receptors were taken from a man between 25 and 39 years old in good health.

The chain couples TRBV16 to TRBJ2-3, with D unclear. The ends were cut back, 3 bases at V and 2 bases at J, with 12 bases in the middle. Germline CDR1 reads KGHSY; CDR2 reads FQNENV. The CDR3 is 15 amino acids. CDR3 sequence (DNA): TGTGCCAGCAGCCACTTGCAACAGCTCACAGATACGCAGTATTTT. Its translation is CASSHLQQLTDTQYF.

The chain uses TRBV7-8 and TRBJ2-1; a weak D match, TRBD2 (6 bases). Trimming cost V 0 bases and J 12 bases, with 9 bases left between them. Germline CDR1 SGHVS, CDR2 FQNEAQ. This CDR3 is built from 12 residues. CDR3 DNA sequence: TGTGCCAGCAGCTTAGCGGACGGGGGGCAGTTCTTC. It codes for CASSLADGGQFF.

V gene TRBV5-6 combines with J gene TRBJ2-7; D gene uncertain. Germline V gene data show CDR1 as SGHDT and CDR2 as YYEEEE. The CDR3 consists of 13 residues. The V and J ends lost 1 base and 3 bases respectively, with 8 bases between them. CDR3 nucleotide sequence: TGTGCCAGCAGCTTGCCCCGAGACTACGAGCAGTACTTC. Translating gives CASSLPRDYEQYF.

The chain carries TRBV11-3 and TRBJ2-5; D remains ambiguous. Germline loops: CDR1 SGHNT, CDR2 YENEEA. The V gene lost 2 bases and the J gene lost 4 bases, with 8 bases spanning the gap. There are 13 residues in the CDR3. The CDR3 nucleotides are TGTGCCAGCAGCTTAAGGGCCGGAGAGACCCAGTACTTC. The encoded protein is CASSLRAGETQYF. The full variable domain, completed using reference TRBV11-3 and TRBJ2-5, is EAGVVQSPRYKIIEKKQPVAFWCNPISGHNTLYWYLQNLGQGPELLIRYENEEAVDDSQLPKDRFSAERLKGVDSTLKIQPAELGDSAVYLCASSLRAGETQYFGPGTRLLVL.

The chain uses TRBV7-9 and TRBJ1-5; D gene ambiguous. This CDR3 has 14 residues. Germline V gene data show CDR1 as SEHNR and CDR2 as FQNEAQ (reference sequence). Trimming took off 1 base at V and 4 bases at J, with 8 bases between the two ends. This chain's CDR3 is CASSLGLANQPQHF. For the CDR3, the DNA is TGTGCCAGCAGCTTAGGCCTGGCAAATCAGCCCCAGCATTTT.

Only one count was recorded for this clone. The DNA for the CDR3 is TGTGCCAGCAGTGACCGGGGGACAGGGGGCTCCTACGAGCAGTACTTC. It translates to CASSDRGTGGSYEQYF. V is TRBV25-1 and J is TRBJ2-7; TRBD1 aligns across 11 bases. Looked up from germline, CDR1 is MGHDK and CDR2 is SYGVNS. Trimming cost V 3 bases and J 0 bases; bases outside gene matches: 4. The CDR3 runs to 16 residues.

V gene TRBV5-1 combines with J gene TRBJ2-7; TRBD1 matches at 7 bases. The CDR3 consists of 16 residues. Trimming cost V 5 bases and J 1 base; bases outside gene matches: 12. From germline, CDR1 is SGHRS and CDR2 YFSETQ. In nucleotides, the CDR3 is TGCGCCAGCAGTTCTGTGCCCAGGGACAGTTCCTACGAGCAGTACTTC. It encodes CASSSVPRDSSYEQYF. The variable domain in full, completed from reference TRBV5-1 and TRBJ2-7, reads KAGVTQTPRYLIKTRGQQVTLSCSPISGHRSVSWYQQTPGQGLQFLFEYFSETQRNKGNFPGRFSGRQFSNSRSEMNVSTLELGDSALYLCASSSVPRDSSYEQYFGPGTRLTVT.

The chain carries TRBV6-5 and TRBJ2-5; D not resolved. The CDR3 sequence is 14 residues long. Looked up from germline, CDR1 is MNHEY and CDR2 is SVGAGI. V dropped 2 bases and J dropped 1 base, with 8 bases sitting between them. The CDR3 bases are TGTGCCAGCAGTTACGATGGTACCCAAGAGACCCAGTACTTC. Amino acid sequence: CASSYDGTQETQYF.

The rearrangement links TRBV29-1 to TRBJ2-7; 12 nucleotides match TRBD2. The junction had 6 bases not matched to a gene; V was cut back by 4 bases and J by 5 bases. The CDR3 totals 14 residues. Germline V gives CDR1 SQVTM, CDR2 ANQGSEA. For the CDR3, the DNA is TGCAGCGTTGCAGGACTAGCGGGATTCGACGAGCAGTACTTC. Translated, it gives CSVAGLAGFDEQYF.

This chain uses TRBV5-8 with TRBJ2-5; no clear D gene. Trimming stripped 4 bases from V and 4 bases from J, with 20 bases between. The CDR3 consists of 16 residues. Germline V gene lookup returns CDR1 SGHTS and CDR2 YDEGEE. CDR3 DNA sequence: TGTGCCAGCAGCGCATCGGTGGCGCATCCTAGAGAGACCCAGTACTTC. It is translated as CASSASVAHPRETQYF.

The V and J genes are TRBV28 and TRBJ2-3, with D unclear. The V end was cut by 6 bases, the J end by 2 bases, with 9 bases between. Germline V gene sequence: CDR1 MDHEN, CDR2 SYDVKM. The CDR3 has 13 amino acids. CDR3 sequence: CASRGQATDTQYF. The CDR3 nucleotides are TGTGCCAGCAGAGGGCAGGCCACAGATACGCAGTATTTT.

This sequence joins TRBV11-2 and TRBJ2-2; D call uncertain. The CDR3 extends over 16 amino acids. V lost 5 bases to trimming and J lost 0 bases, with 13 bases between them. Germline assignment: CDR1 SGHAT and CDR2 FQNNGV. The CDR3 nucleotides are TGTGCCAGCAGCCCGGGCCATGAGCCGAACACCGGGGAGCTGTTTTTT. Translated, it gives CASSPGHEPNTGELFF.

This clone has ten or more counts. This chain's CDR3 is CASSSFQGSNEQYF. CDR3 DNA: TGTGCCAGCAGTAGCTTCCAGGGGAGCAACGAGCAGTACTTC. The chain employs TRBV7-9 and TRBJ2-7, with D perhaps TRBD1 (6 bases). The CDR3 has 14 amino acids. Between the trimmed V and J ends, which lost 6 bases and 5 bases, there was a span of 17 bases. The germline V gene has CDR1 SEHNR and CDR2 FQNEAQ (reference sequence).

This chain connects TRBV27 to TRBJ1-5; D is uncertain. CDR1 is MNHEY and CDR2 is SMNVEV in the germline V gene (reference sequence). The CDR3 loop spans 15 amino acids. The V end lost 4 bases, the J end lost 1 base, and 11 bases lay between the germline ends. In DNA, the CDR3 is TGTGCCAGCAGTTCTGACGCGTCGAGCAATCAGCCCCAGCATTTT. Amino acids: CASSSDASSNQPQHF.